Listed below are T cell receptor beta chains from one sample, sequenced in a study of beta chain features in type 1 diabetes. Profiled with immunoSEQ multiplex PCR; TCRdb holds only in-frame clones, not every one. The sample has 500,000 to 800,000 clones; about an eighth are singletons. Sequenced material: naive CD4+ T cells from blood. Receptor source: a man aged 25-45 years with type 1 diabetes. CDR3s include the opening cysteine and the closing phenylalanine or tryptophan. A D gene is named only where the DNA matches it firmly. The listing skips clone size in some rows; elsewhere it reads once, few, many or a size class.

V gene: TRBV7-9; clone size: NA; D gene: TRBD1; J gene: TRBJ1-6; CDR3 DNA: TGTGCCAGCAGCCGACAGGGCGCTAATTCACCCCTCCACTTT; CDR3 protein: CASSRQGANSPLHF
V gene: TRBV30; clone size: few; D gene: NA; J gene: TRBJ1-4; CDR3 DNA: TGTGCCTGGCGCGCCCAGGGCGCGAATGAAAAACTGTTTTTT; CDR3 protein: CAWRAQGANEKLFF
V gene: TRBV18; clone size: few; D gene: NA; J gene: TRBJ1-5; CDR3 DNA: TGTGCCAGCTCACTTCAGAGGCCTGGGGGCAATCAGCCCCAGCATTTT; CDR3 protein: CASSLQRPGGNQPQHF
V gene: TRBV29-1; clone size: NA; D gene: TRBD1; J gene: TRBJ1-2; CDR3 DNA: TGCAGCGTTGAAGCAGGGGGGTATTTCAACTATGGCTACACCTTC; CDR3 protein: CSVEAGGYFNYGYTF
V gene: TRBV5-1; clone size: NA; D gene: TRBD1; J gene: TRBJ2-2; CDR3 DNA: TGCGCCAGCAGCGCCGGACAGGACACCGGGGAGCTGTTTTTT; CDR3 protein: CASSAGQDTGELFF
V gene: TRBV2; clone size: few; D gene: NA; J gene: TRBJ1-5; CDR3 DNA: TGTGCCAGCAGTGGACTTGGGGGCAGAGATCAGCCCCAGCATTTT; CDR3 protein: CASSGLGGRDQPQHF
V gene: TRBV5-8; clone size: few; D gene: NA; J gene: TRBJ2-6; CDR3 DNA: TGTGCCAGCAGCTCAAGGGGCACTGGGGCCAACGTCCTGACTTTC; CDR3 protein: CASSSRGTGANVLTF
V gene: TRBV4-3; clone size: NA; D gene: NA; J gene: TRBJ2-7; CDR3 DNA: TGCGCCAGCAGCCATTCAGGGGTATCCTACGAGCAGTACTTC; CDR3 protein: CASSHSGVSYEQYF
V gene: TRBV5-1; clone size: NA; D gene: TRBD1; J gene: TRBJ2-1; CDR3 DNA: TGCGCCAGCTGTCCCGGGACAGCTTCCTACAATGAGCAGTTCTTC; CDR3 protein: CASCPGTASYNEQFF
V gene: TRBV5-1; clone size: few; D gene: NA; J gene: TRBJ2-2; CDR3 DNA: TGCGCCAGCAGCTTGGGTCAGATGAACACCGGGGAGCTGTTTTTT; CDR3 protein: CASSLGQMNTGELFF
V gene: TRBV14; clone size: NA; D gene: NA; J gene: TRBJ2-2; CDR3 DNA: TGTGCCAGCAGCCAAGATTGGGGGCTGGTCGGATCCGGGGAGCTGTTTTTT; CDR3 protein: CASSQDWGLVGSGELFF
V gene: TRBV7-2; clone size: NA; D gene: NA; J gene: TRBJ1-5; CDR3 DNA: TGTGCCAGCAGCGCTAACTACAAAGTGGATCAGCCCCAGCATTTT; CDR3 protein: CASSANYKVDQPQHF
V gene: TRBV5-6; clone size: few; D gene: TRBD1; J gene: TRBJ2-1; CDR3 DNA: TGTGCCAGCAGCTTGGACCCGGGACAGCACAATGAGCAGTTCTTC; CDR3 protein: CASSLDPGQHNEQFF
V gene: TRBV4-3; clone size: few; D gene: NA; J gene: TRBJ1-2; CDR3 DNA: TGCGCCAGCAGCCAAGATAGCGGGGGAGGTGGCTACACCTTC; CDR3 protein: CASSQDSGGGGYTF
V gene: TRBV5-4; clone size: NA; D gene: NA; J gene: TRBJ2-4; CDR3 DNA: TGTGCCAGCACCGGGGGAGCCAAAAACATTCAGTACTTC; CDR3 protein: CASTGGAKNIQYF
V gene: TRBV7-2; clone size: few; D gene: NA; J gene: TRBJ1-3; CDR3 DNA: TGTGCCAGCAGCCGCGCTGGGGGCGACTCTGGAAACACCATATATTTT; CDR3 protein: CASSRAGGDSGNTIYF
V gene: TRBV29-1; clone size: NA; D gene: NA; J gene: TRBJ1-5; CDR3 DNA: TGCAGCGTTGAAGATGGGGGAAGAGGGCACTCTAAGGACCAGCCCCAGCATTTT; CDR3 protein: CSVEDGGRGHSKDQPQHF